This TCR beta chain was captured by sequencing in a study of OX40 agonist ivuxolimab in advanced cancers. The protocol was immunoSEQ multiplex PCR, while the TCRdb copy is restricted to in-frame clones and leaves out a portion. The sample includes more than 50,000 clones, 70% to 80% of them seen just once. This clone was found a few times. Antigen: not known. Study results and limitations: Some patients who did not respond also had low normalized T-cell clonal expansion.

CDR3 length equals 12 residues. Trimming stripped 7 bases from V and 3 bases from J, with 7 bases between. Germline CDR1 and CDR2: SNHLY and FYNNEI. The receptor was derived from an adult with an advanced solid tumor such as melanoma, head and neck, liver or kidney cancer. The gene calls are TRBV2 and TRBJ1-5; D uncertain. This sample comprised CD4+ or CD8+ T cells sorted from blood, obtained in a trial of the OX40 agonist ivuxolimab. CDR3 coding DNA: TGTGCCAGCAAATTAGCCAATCAGCCCCAGCATTTT. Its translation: CASKLANQPQHF.